These T cell receptor beta chains were read from a single sample in a study of PD-L1 blockade in urothelial cancer. Sequencing was performed with immunoSEQ multiplex PCR; in TCRdb, only in-frame clones are kept and a portion is missing. The table records approximately 50,000 clones, about 86% of them present only once. The sample in question was PBMCs, obtained around atezolizumab (anti-PD-L1) treatment. These receptors were taken from a man between 65 and 85 years old with urothelial cancer. CDR3s include the opening cysteine and the closing phenylalanine or tryptophan. D genes are given only for firm matches. The listing skips clone size in some rows; elsewhere it reads once, few, many or a size class.

cdr3_aa cdr3_nt d_call j_call v_call clone_size
CASRRGTSFGTDTQYF TGTGCCAGCAGGCGTGGGACTAGCTTTGGCACAGATACGCAGTATTTT TRBD2 TRBJ2-3 TRBV6-6 .
CASSPSGAPQQYF TGTGCCAGCAGCCCCTCTGGGGCCCCACAGCAGTACTTC . TRBJ2-7 TRBV13 .
CASSRQNYGYTF TGTGCCAGCTCGCGACAGAACTATGGCTACACCTTC . TRBJ1-2 TRBV9 .
CASTLGGGQETQYF TGTGCCAGCACCTTGGGGGGAGGCCAAGAGACCCAGTACTTC . TRBJ2-5 TRBV9 .
CASSLPGTTSNEQFF TGTGCCAGCAGCCTACCCGGGACTACCTCAAATGAGCAGTTCTTC TRBD2 TRBJ2-1 TRBV11-2 .
CASSSGSYNEQFF TGTGCCAGCAGCTCGGGTTCCTACAATGAGCAGTTCTTC . TRBJ2-1 TRBV7-9 few
CASSWSPGQDTGELFF TGTGCCAGCAGTTGGTCTCCGGGACAAGACACCGGGGAGCTGTTTTTT . TRBJ2-2 TRBV6-6 .
CASSRTGSEQYF TGTGCCAGCAGTCGGACAGGGAGCGAGCAGTACTTC TRBD1 TRBJ2-7 TRBV6-1 .
CASSSYRGGGYGYTF TGTGCCAGCAGCTCTTACAGGGGGGGTGGCTATGGCTACACCTTC TRBD1 TRBJ1-2 TRBV13 .
CAWSPPGGTPSPLHF TGTGCCTGGAGTCCGCCGGGGGGGACACCCTCACCCCTCCACTTT . TRBJ1-6 TRBV30 few
CASSKQGEYTEAFF TGTGCCAGCAGCAAACAGGGGGAGTACACTGAAGCTTTCTTT TRBD1 TRBJ1-1 TRBV5-4 .
CAGWTGAATNEKLFF TGTGCCGGTTGGACAGGCGCCGCAACTAATGAAAAACTGTTTTTT . TRBJ1-4 TRBV21-1 .
CASSETGLYEQYF TGTGCCAGTAGTGAGACCGGACTCTACGAGCAGTACTTC . TRBJ2-7 TRBV19 .